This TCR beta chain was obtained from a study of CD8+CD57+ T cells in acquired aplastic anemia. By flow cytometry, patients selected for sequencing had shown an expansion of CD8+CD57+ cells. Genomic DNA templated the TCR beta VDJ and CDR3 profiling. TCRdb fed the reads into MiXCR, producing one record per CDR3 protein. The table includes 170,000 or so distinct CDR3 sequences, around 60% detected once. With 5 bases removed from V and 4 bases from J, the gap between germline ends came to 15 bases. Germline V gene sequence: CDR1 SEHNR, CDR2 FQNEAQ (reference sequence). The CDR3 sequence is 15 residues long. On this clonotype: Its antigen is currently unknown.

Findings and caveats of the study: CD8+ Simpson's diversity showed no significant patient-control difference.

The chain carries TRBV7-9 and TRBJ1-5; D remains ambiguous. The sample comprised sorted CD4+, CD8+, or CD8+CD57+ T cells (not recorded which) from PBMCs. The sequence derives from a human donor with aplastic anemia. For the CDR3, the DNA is TGTGCCAGCAGCCCATCCCTTGGAGGAAATCAGCCCCAGCATTTT. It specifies CASSPSLGGNQPQHF.